This TCR beta chain was observed in a study of human T cells and chemical hapten exposure. Source study methods: Sample TCR counts, which ranged from roughly 20,000 to 750,000, had a median of roughly 92,000. One entry per CDR3 protein results from TCRdb running MiXCR on the RACE reads. What appears here as the V and J calls and clone size reflects TCRdb's work, not the paper's. The sample records more than 250,000 distinct CDR3 sequences, roughly 8.9% being singletons. CDR3 length: 16 amino acids. In germline, CDR1 is SEHNR, CDR2 FQNEAQ (reference sequence). V lost 5 bases, J lost 9 bases, and 9 bases stayed unmatched. Time point in this sample: pre-sensitization, week 0. Treatment of the sample: therapeutic diphenylcyclopropenone sensitization with weekly scalp DPC. Regarding the study as a whole: Unchanged with DPC sensitization were TCRs above 1 in 1000 frequency. Patch test score was positively correlated with the counts of PT1 expanded TCRs. With alopecia, donors may have immune responses unlike healthy people's.

This clonotype was detected a few times. Antigen unknown. The chain employs TRBV7-9 and TRBJ1-6, with 11 bases aligning to TRBD1. The source was whole blood, collected in connection with sensitization to the hapten diphenylcyclopropenone (DPC). This sequence originates from a woman in her 40s with alopecia areata. Some clones in this sample may be carry-over from other donors' samples. The CDR3: CASSTPTGTGGSPLHF. For the CDR3, the DNA is TGTGCCAGCAGCACACCAACCGGGACAGGGGGTTCACCCCTCCACTTT.